This T cell receptor (beta chain) was sequenced during a study of blood T cell repertoires in COVID-19. About the study: Samples of COVID-19 (acute and convalescent) were obtained from the United States, Italy and Spain. Nucleic acid was either cDNA or gDNA, and it came from T cells, B-cell-depleted T cells, or PBMCs.

Original methodology: Quantification of nucleated cells was approximated via reference gene primer amplification. Data came from immunoSEQ multiplex PCR; TCRdb stores just in-frame clones and leaves some out. For V, J and clone size, that table is used; D and trimming come from the DNA. This table holds some 200,000 clones, 70% to 85% found once. Germline V gene sequence: CDR1 KGHSH, CDR2 LQKENI. V lost 2 bases, J lost 5 bases, and 4 bases stayed unmatched. CDR3 length equals 15 residues. The source of this sequence is a human donor with acute or convalescent COVID-19. The donor label of this sample is uncertain. The sequenced sample consisted of peripheral blood. V is TRBV18 and J is TRBJ1-4; TRBD1 matches at 8 bases. The DNA of the CDR3 is TGTGCCAGCTCACCATCAGGGGGCGGCAATGAAAAACTGTTTTTT. Amino acid sequence: CASSPSGGGNEKLFF.